Sequencing of this T cell receptor beta chain was carried out in a study of T cells in Graves' hyperthyroidism and ophthalmopathy. This clonotype was counted only a few times. The junction had 9 bases not matched to a gene; V was cut back by 3 bases and J by 7 bases. There are 14 residues in the CDR3. Germline CDR1 SGDLS, CDR2 YYNGEE. RNA transcripts were the template for amplifying TCR beta CDR3 regions. HTBI primers were the set used in a first-round RT-PCR of the TCR CDR3. TCRdb called the multiplex PCR reads again in MiXCR, with one record for every CDR3 protein. The sample contains nearly 600,000 distinct CDR3 sequences, 14% of which appear only once.

This sequence joins TRBV9 and TRBJ2-5; 7 nucleotides agree with TRBD2. The sequence was obtained from a woman aged 18-35 years with Graves' ophthalmopathy. The sequenced material came from blood. CDR3 sequence: CASSASSSGGTQYF. In DNA form, the CDR3 reads TGTGCCAGCAGCGCTTCTTCTAGCGGTGGGACCCAGTACTTC.